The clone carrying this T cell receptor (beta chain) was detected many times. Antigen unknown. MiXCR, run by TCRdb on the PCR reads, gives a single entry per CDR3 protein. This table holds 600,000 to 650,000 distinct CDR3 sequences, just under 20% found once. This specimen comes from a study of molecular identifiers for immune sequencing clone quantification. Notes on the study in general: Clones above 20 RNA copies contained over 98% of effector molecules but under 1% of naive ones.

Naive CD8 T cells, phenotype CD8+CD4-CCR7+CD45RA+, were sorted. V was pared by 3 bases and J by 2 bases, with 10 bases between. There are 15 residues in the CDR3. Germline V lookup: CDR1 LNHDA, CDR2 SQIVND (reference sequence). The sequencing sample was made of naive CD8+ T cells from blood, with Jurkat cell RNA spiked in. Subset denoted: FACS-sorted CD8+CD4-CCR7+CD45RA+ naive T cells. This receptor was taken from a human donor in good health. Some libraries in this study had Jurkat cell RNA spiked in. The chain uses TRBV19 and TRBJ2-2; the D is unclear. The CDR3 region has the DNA TGTGCCAGTAGTATCGCGGCTTTTAACACCGGGGAGCTGTTTTTT. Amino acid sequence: CASSIAAFNTGELFF.